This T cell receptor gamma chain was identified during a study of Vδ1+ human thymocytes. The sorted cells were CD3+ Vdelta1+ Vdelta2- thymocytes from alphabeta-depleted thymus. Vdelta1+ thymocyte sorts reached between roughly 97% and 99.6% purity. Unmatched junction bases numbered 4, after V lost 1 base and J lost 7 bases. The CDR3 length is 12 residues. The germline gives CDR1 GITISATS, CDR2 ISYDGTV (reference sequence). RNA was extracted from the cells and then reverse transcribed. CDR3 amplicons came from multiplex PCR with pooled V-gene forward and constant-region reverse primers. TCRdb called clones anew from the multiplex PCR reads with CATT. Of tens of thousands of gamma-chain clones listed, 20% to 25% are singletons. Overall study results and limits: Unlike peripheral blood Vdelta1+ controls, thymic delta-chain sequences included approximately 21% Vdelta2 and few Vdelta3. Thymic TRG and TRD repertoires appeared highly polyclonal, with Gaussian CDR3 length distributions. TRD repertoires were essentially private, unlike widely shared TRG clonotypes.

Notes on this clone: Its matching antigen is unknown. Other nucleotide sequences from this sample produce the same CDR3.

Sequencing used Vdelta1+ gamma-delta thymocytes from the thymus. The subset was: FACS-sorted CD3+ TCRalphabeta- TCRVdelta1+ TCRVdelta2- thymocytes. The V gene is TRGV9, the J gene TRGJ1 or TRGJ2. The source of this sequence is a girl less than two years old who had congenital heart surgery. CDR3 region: CALWEVPYKKLF. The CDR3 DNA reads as TGTGCCTTGTGGGAGGTTCCCTATAAGAAACTCTTT.